Each of the 3 T cell receptor beta chains below was sequenced from the same sample in a study of early T cells in non-severe SARS-CoV-2 infection. Each CDR3 protein is one row after TCRdb ran MiXCR on the 5' RACE reads. This sample yields some 61,000 distinct CDR3 sequences, of which roughly an eighth are seen a single time; about 8% belongs to the top ten. Specimen: whole blood. Receptors originate from an adult who was a healthcare worker with PCR-confirmed SARS-CoV-2 infection or an uninfected control (not recorded which).

This clonotype was seen repeatedly, ten times or more. The gene calls are TRBV20-1 and TRBJ2-2; either TRBD1 or TRBD2 may supply D (5 bases each). The ends were cut back, 3 bases at V and 2 bases at J, with 7 bases in the middle. The CDR3 spans 13 residues. The germline V gene encodes CDR1 DFQATT and CDR2 SNEGSKA (reference sequence). The CDR3 loop is CSASRDNTGELFF. The CDR3 bases are TGCAGTGCTAGTCGGGACAACACCGGGGAGCTGTTTTTT.

This clonotype was observed a handful of times. The J gene is TRBJ2-7, the V gene TRBV7-9; 11 bases align to TRBD2. CDR3 length equals 15 residues. Trimming removed 2 bases from V and 7 bases from J; junction bases left unmatched: 7. The germline CDR1 and CDR2 sequences are SEHNR and FQNEAQ (reference sequence). The CDR3 DNA reads as TGTGCCAGCAGCTTATATACTAGCGGGAGTAGGGAGCAGTACTTC. Protein product: CASSLYTSGSREQYF.

This clonotype was seen a handful of times. The DNA for the CDR3 is TGTGCCAGCAGTTCTCCCAGCGGGAACCAAGAGACCCAGTACTTC. As protein: CASSSPSGNQETQYF. The chain links TRBV12-3 or TRBV12-4 to TRBJ2-5; 7 bases map to TRBD2. V trimming: 4 bases; J trimming: 0 bases; junction bases outside the gene matches: 5. CDR3 length: 15 residues.